The rows below give T cell receptor beta chains drawn from one sample of a study of blood T cell repertoires in COVID-19. This table comes from immunoSEQ multiplex PCR, and its TCRdb copy is limited to in-frame clones, with some not included. Altogether about 150,000 clones are present, roughly 89% being singletons, with the ten largest covering approximately 0.59%. The source material was peripheral blood. The receptors were gathered from a man aged 45-60 years with acute or convalescent COVID-19. Both conserved end residues are part of each CDR3. Clone sizes are given selectively: once, few, many, or a class where the clone is expanded.

NA	TRBV12-3/TRBV12-4	TRBJ1-5	CASSRTGTQHF
NA	TRBV30	TRBJ1-3	CAWTPRDRVWISGNTIYF
NA	TRBV3-1/TRBV3-2	TRBJ2-2	CASSQAGTGNTGELFF
NA	TRBV24-1	TRBJ2-1	CATSEARDSLSSYNEQFF
few	TRBV24-1	TRBJ2-5	CATKEDGQETQYF
NA	TRBV30	TRBJ1-2	CAWSPPQRSGQGLGYTF
NA	TRBV28	TRBJ1-6	CASSTPGQGNSPLHF
NA	TRBV9	TRBJ2-5	CASSVPGSETQYF
NA	TRBV29-1	TRBJ1-2	CSVEDPGQTDF
NA	TRBV7-6	TRBJ1-2	CASSSWTALYGYTF
NA	TRBV9	TRBJ1-3	CASREGVGGNTIYF
NA	TRBV27	TRBJ1-2	CASSPSTGLYGYTF
few	TRBV6-1	TRBJ1-5	CASSERTDRSNQPQHF
NA	TRBV6-5	TRBJ1-4	CASSRTRVSNEKLFF
NA	TRBV18	TRBJ2-5	CASSPRDGRAGETQYF
NA	TRBV5-1	TRBJ2-1	CASSLRAGGSNEQFF
NA	TRBV7-2	TRBJ1-5	CASSLVGQPTQPQHF
once	TRBV29-1	TRBJ1-1	CSVGWARDTEAFF
NA	TRBV7-2	TRBJ2-3	CASSSLFTDTQYF
NA	TRBV7-9	TRBJ2-2	CASSSYTGELFF
NA	TRBV7-9	TRBJ1-2	CASSLATDYGYTF
NA	TRBV15	TRBJ2-1	CATSSGGKISYNEQFF
NA	TRBV7-8	TRBJ1-5	CASSLGQYQPQHF
NA	TRBV5-1	TRBJ2-2	CASSLGTGGTGELFF
NA	TRBV7-8	TRBJ2-7	CASSPLAGVHEQYF
once	TRBV18	TRBJ2-1	CASSPLQSSYNEQFF
NA	TRBV9	TRBJ2-2	CASSARGRTSGRGLGTGELFF
NA	TRBV6-5	TRBJ2-5	CASTISGLQETQYF
NA	TRBV7-2	TRBJ2-5	CASSFSASGSYWETQYF
once	TRBV11-3	TRBJ2-2	CASSPRNTGELFF
NA	TRBV7-9	TRBJ1-6	CASSAESGFNSPLHF
NA	TRBV7-2	TRBJ2-3	CASSFSLAGASDTQYF
NA	TRBV6-5	TRBJ2-1	CASSLQGVYNEQFF
NA	TRBV6-5	TRBJ2-2	CASKTRTGTTGELFF
NA	TRBV4-1	TRBJ2-2	CASSPRGPVTGELFF
NA	TRBV3-1/TRBV3-2	TRBJ2-5	CASSQDWDREGSETQYF
NA	TRBV24-1	TRBJ2-3	CATKGQLTDTQYF
NA	TRBV10-3	TRBJ1-2	CAISEAGVGYTF
NA	TRBV9	TRBJ2-2	CASTQGGTGSTGELFF
NA	TRBV9	TRBJ2-7	CASSVRPKRGDEQYF
NA	TRBV28	TRBJ1-2	CASIEGSYGYTF
NA	TRBV5-8	TRBJ2-2	CASSLGSPAGELFF